The entry below describes one TCR beta chain. Its antigen is currently unknown. The data derive from a study of CD8+ T cells in alopecia areata. About the research overall: Each day, treated patients took oral tofacitinib twice, at 5 to 10 mg per dose. Tofacitinib dosing lasted 6 to 18 months, which was then followed by 6 months off drug.

Findings of the study overall: Clarity of TCR sharing across patients fell short of that in mice, possibly HLA-related. Affected scalp, especially in alopecia totalis/universalis, had a higher clonality than normal scalp did.

The CDR3 has 16 amino acids. The germline V gene has CDR1 SGHAT and CDR2 FQNNGV. Trimming pared 3 bases from V and 3 bases from J, leaving 17 bases between. It was from alopecia areata patients that lesional scalp punch biopsies and peripheral blood were collected. The authors extracted RNA and reverse transcribed it into cDNA as the sequencing template. The data were produced by immunoSEQ multiplex PCR, yet TCRdb's version contains in-frame clones alone and is incomplete. The repertoire consists of around 16,000 clones, with about 63% occurring once and the leading ten covering 12%. The J gene is TRBJ1-1, the V gene TRBV11-2, with D perhaps TRBD1 (6 bases). The material sequenced was skin. This TCR derives from a human donor with alopecia areata. CDR3 region: CASSFSGQPAYTEAFF. The DNA of the CDR3 is TGTGCCAGCAGCTTTTCAGGACAGCCTGCTTACACTGAAGCTTTCTTT.